This T cell receptor beta chain appears in the sequencing data of a study of cytomegalovirus exposure and HLA in healthy donors (dated by TCRdb to between 2016 and 2019). Concerning the study at large: According to an earlier analysis of around 600 of the donors, 200 million or so T cells yielded 90 million to 130 million unique TCR beta sequences and about 280 Gb of sequence data. Roughly 310 gigabases of sequencing data and 70 million to 100 million unique TCR sequences were included in an early release covering around 600 HLA-typed donors. The genetic ancestry cluster associated with self-reported Caucasian donors included about 81% of the 398 genotyped donors. The aim of the study was to test whether cataloging public T cell receptors could identify signatures of past pathogen exposure. The study profiled the T cell repertoires of under 850 subjects by immunosequencing and related them to cytomegalovirus serostatus. Along with the roughly 670-subject first cohort, a separate validation cohort of over a hundred different subjects was used. To predict cytomegalovirus infection status, the study brought together high-throughput TCR immunosequencing, statistical association of individual TCRs with disease status, and machine learning. A later analysis re-analyzed previously published TCR beta repertoires from approximately 700 donors and added high-resolution HLA genotyping to study TCR occurrence patterns. Rather than drawing on any new phenotypic data, the later analysis identified candidate immune exposures from TCR beta sequences and the way those sequences occurred across donors. An earlier analysis of approximately 500 of the donors applied high-throughput TCR beta sequencing to assess whether each TCR beta V gene segment acted as functional or pseudogenic. Donor age, sex, ethnicity and CMV serostatus were collected together with the repertoire data. A later genetic analysis took genome-wide SNP genotypes for about three fifths of the 666 donors and used that subset as a discovery cohort. Every repertoire in the discovery cohort had been generated on one and the same sequencing platform. Both class I and class II loci were covered by HLA typing, at four-digit resolution. Typing coverage differed by locus: A, B, C, DRB1 and DQB1 were typed in about 629-630 donors, DQA1 in approximately 520, DPA1 in around 610, and DPB1 in approximately 450. Because of strong linkage in the cohort, 4 to 6 DR-DQ haplotypes were treated as single units for association and clustering. On average, about 240,000 unique TCR beta nucleotide sequences were sequenced per donor among roughly 430 genotyped donors of the cohort, with around 19% of those sequences being non-productive.

Results the study describes overall, beyond this receptor: According to a later analysis, TCR association rates differed among HLA loci, with DRB1 alleles showing the most associated TCRs and HLA-C alleles showing the fewest. In a later analysis, around 15,000 TCR beta sequences were associated with specific HLA alleles at a false discovery rate of 0.05. Because HLA typing was missing for some donors at each locus, association tests included only the typed subset. Because counts were too low, approximately 15 rarely observed V segments, including chromosome 9 orphons, were excluded from the earlier analysis of 500 to 700 of the donors. Only TCR beta chains were sequenced in this cohort, and the absence of alpha or paired-chain data limited detectable features. An association between a missense DCLRE1C variant and V-gene and J-gene trimming of TCR beta chains was found in a later genetic analysis and replicated in an independent cohort. According to the authors, the approach could potentially be generalized to other disease states and immunological phenotypes. Because the 87-base-pair reads could not distinguish some IMGT-functional V segments, including TRBV6-2 and TRBV6-3, those segments were excluded. Most TCR sequences were seen in very few donors, while some public TCRs were found in many individuals. A few of the identified cytomegalovirus-associated TCR beta chains were confirmed in vitro to be specific for cytomegalovirus antigens. Correlated functional status among segregating V segments might be attributable to linkage disequilibrium, but an unknown experimental factor could not be ruled out. A later analysis reported that several top co-occurrence clusters appeared linked to parvovirus B19, influenza, CMV and Epstein-Barr virus. A later analysis found that HLA-associated TCR beta chains were more clonally expanded and had lower generation probabilities than equally common non-associated chains. The presence/absence analyses assumed that sequencing depth was roughly uniform across donors, and that assumption may not be true. The classifier was reported to diagnose cytomegalovirus status with high specificity and sensitivity in both the original and validation cohorts. The study listed 150 to 200 TCR beta chains as associated with cytomegalovirus. A further reported finding was that TCR beta sequences accurately predicted the HLA-A and HLA-B alleles for most subjects in the first cohort. Most CMV-associated TCR beta chains appeared to be HLA-restricted in a later analysis, and the HLA associations seemed to be driven largely by CMV exposure. In an earlier analysis of 587 of the donors, most TCR beta V segments appeared in productive rearrangements about 87% or about 30% of the time, broadly matching IMGT annotations. The only immune exposure information available for the cohort was CMV serostatus. Assigning TCR associations to individual alleles was difficult when HLA alleles, especially DR and DQ, strongly co-occurred. A group of highly shared sequence variants was considered likely to be a technical artifact of the sequencing pipeline. In a later genetic analysis, fewer N-insertions in productive TCRs were reported among donors in an Asian-associated ancestry cluster than the approximately 670-donor mean.

Libraries were prepared through the immunoSEQ multiplex PCR assay. For the multiplex PCR, a mixture combining 60 forward primers for TCR Vbeta segments and 13 reverse primers for TCR Jbeta segments was used. Amplification of the CDR3 region of rearranged TCR beta genes was performed with a multiplex PCR assay on genomic DNA. The amplified TCR beta libraries were sequenced on the Illumina HiSeq System as 87-base-pair reads. In the original analysis: A later analysis tallied about 77 million unique TCR beta chains across the 600 to 700 repertoires, and about 12 million of those chains were shared by two or more donors. Raw reads were error-corrected and collapsed into unique sequences with a nearest-neighbor algorithm that merged closely related sequences to remove PCR and sequencing errors. CDR3 sequences were aligned to IMGT reference sequences to assign V, D and J gene segments. For a sequence to be retained, a match of at least six nucleotides was required to both a V gene segment and a J gene segment. Rearrangements were called productive when the CDR3 lacked stop codons and stayed in frame with V and J; all others were non-productive. CDR3 was defined according to IMGT convention as the region running from the second conserved V-encoded cysteine to the conserved J-encoded phenylalanine. Sequences without an unambiguous match to a single V gene segment were excluded from the earlier analysis of a few hundred of the donors. In an earlier analysis of 587 of the donors, V segments were called functional above 56.7% productive rearrangements and were called segregating when the between-donor standard deviation exceeded 5%. A statistical classification framework was built for diagnosing cytomegalovirus status from the catalog of TCR beta chain sequences. A later analysis assigned V and J genes by comparing TCR nucleotide sequences with IMGT/GENE-DB human TR gene sequences. The TCRdist pipeline was used in a later analysis to assign CDR3 sequences and most-parsimonious VDJ recombination scenarios. In a later analysis, every TCR beta chain was defined by the combination of its CDR3 amino acid sequence and its V-gene family, and reads without a unique V-gene family were dropped. A later analysis removed roughly 590 highly shared, low-generation-probability nucleotide sequences to deal with suspected cross-contamination and a sequencing artifact. In a later analysis, a clonal expansion index was calculated for each public chain from normalized within-repertoire ranks of inferred template counts. In a later analysis, generation probabilities were computed using a VDJ recombination model fitted to out-of-frame rearrangements, and the results were checked against IGoR. Hypergeometric tests were used in a later analysis to score TCR-TCR, TCR-HLA and TCR-CMV co-occurrence, with a repertoire-size bias correction applied to the TCR pairs. A later analysis estimated false discovery rates by permuting HLA or CMV assignments 20 times. In a later analysis, co-occurring TCRs were grouped with DBSCAN, and TCRdist sequence similarity was added when clustering was performed within HLA-allele-positive subsets. Co-occurrence clustering excluded repertoires with fewer than 30,000 or more than 120,000 public chains, plus five with anomalous nucleotide sharing. TCRdb limited this immuneACCESS table to in-frame rearrangements with V and J called. A share of clones is missing; checked studies link under half to unresolved V genes, and the rest is unexplained. Clone size and V and J calls were adopted from that table, with D and trimming inferred from the DNA. The sample has roughly 110,000 clones on record, roughly four fifths of them singletons. Jointly, the top ten make up roughly 3.9% of the sample.

Points on this clone: The clone's antigen remains unknown. No much larger clone exists at a distance of one base, and base qualities are not known.

The cohort consisted of approximately 690 healthy bone marrow donors. At the time of sampling, every cohort member was nominally healthy, though immune exposures that went unrecorded were likely present. The donor tested CMV seronegative, placing the donor among the 350 to 400 seronegative members of the cohort. Each donor provided a peripheral blood sample, and peripheral blood mononuclear cells were used for TCR beta sequencing. Genomic DNA extraction from the blood cell samples was performed with the Qiagen DNeasy Blood Extraction Kit. Clipping removes 3 bases from V and 9 bases from J, with 7 as the unmatched junction base count. From the cysteine through the phenylalanine, the CDR3 covers 15 amino acids. CDR3 DNA only is kept here, 45 bases in frame from base 1. CDR1 and CDR2 are read off the germline V gene as LGHNA and YSLEER.

The source of this sequence is a man aged 55-75 years in good health and CMV-seronegative. The rearranged segments are TRBV4-3 and TRBJ2-1; 11 bases in the middle match TRBD2. Sequencing was done on a sample of PBMCs. The DNA sequence is as follows: TGCGCCAGCAGCCAGGAGCATCTAGCGGGGGGTGAGCAGTTCTTC. Translation gives CASSQEHLAGGEQFF.